The rows below give T cell receptor beta chains drawn from one sample of a study of beta chain features in type 1 diabetes. Generated by immunoSEQ multiplex PCR, the TCRdb table keeps only in-frame clones and is missing some. The sample records approximately 150,000 clones, about 63% being singletons. The material sequenced was naive CD4+ T cells from blood. The receptors shown here come from a young man with type 1 diabetes. The conserved cysteine and the conserved F or W are not part of the CDR3 here. Clone size is shown for a subset of rows, as once, few, many or a class of expanded clone.

CDR3aa,v_gene,abundance,j_gene
AWSLTTDTQY,TRBV30,few,TRBJ2-3
ASSLERSYNEQF,TRBV4-1,NA,TRBJ2-1
ASVMSTEAF,TRBV6-1,NA,TRBJ1-1
ASRQTSGGTDTQY,TRBV2,NA,TRBJ2-3
ASSAGTGGLGGELF,TRBV25-1,NA,TRBJ2-2
AWSGQGRTIY,TRBV30,few,TRBJ1-3
SVGGTSGTDTQY,TRBV29-1,NA,TRBJ2-3
ASSQDYVVGVQF,TRBV14,NA,TRBJ2-1
ASSLSGTENYGYT,TRBV7-2,NA,TRBJ1-2
SVEIAGTQY,TRBV29-1,NA,TRBJ2-3
ASSLTPSGELF,TRBV5-1,NA,TRBJ2-2
ASSDRVFEKLF,TRBV25-1,NA,TRBJ1-4
ASSSSAGTATDTQY,TRBV7-9,NA,TRBJ2-3
ASSVAQRGNTGELF,TRBV9,NA,TRBJ2-2
ASSLGLGPYEQY,TRBV5-1,once,TRBJ2-7
ASSLGPSETQY,TRBV5-1,few,TRBJ2-5
ASSGAGEETQY,TRBV4-3,NA,TRBJ2-5
ASSLGQVIYEQY,TRBV7-9,NA,TRBJ2-7
SVRGETQY,TRBV29-1,NA,TRBJ2-5
SVRQGGSEAF,TRBV29-1,once,TRBJ1-1
ASSFLRQETQY,TRBV7-6,few,TRBJ2-5
ASSPPDRLMIGNTIY,TRBV18,NA,TRBJ1-3
ASSLDRPSEQF,TRBV5-1,NA,TRBJ2-1
ASMGRLNEKLF,TRBV19,NA,TRBJ1-4
ASSLKRGASSSNTQY,TRBV7-2,few,TRBJ2-3
AWSGGRNQPQH,TRBV30,NA,TRBJ1-5
ASSRGQGGFTDTQY,TRBV27,once,TRBJ2-3
ASTKTGRTEAF,TRBV28,NA,TRBJ1-1
ASSQILLNSGGYT,TRBV4-3,NA,TRBJ1-2
ASSRTDNEQF,TRBV7-6,NA,TRBJ2-1
AWSVGSGNTIY,TRBV30,NA,TRBJ1-3
SAPWNTEAF,TRBV20-1,NA,TRBJ1-1
ASSPLSGANVLT,TRBV9,few,TRBJ2-6
SVGGGLGYT,TRBV29-1,NA,TRBJ1-2
SVEGAGSDEQY,TRBV29-1,NA,TRBJ2-7
ASSEPSGGSEQY,TRBV25-1,NA,TRBJ2-7
ASSFRQEMSTQY,TRBV7-2,NA,TRBJ2-3